This TCR beta chain was identified in a study of shared clonotypes between healthy human individuals. Trimming left V 1 base short and J 7 bases short, with 8 bases between. The CDR3 loop spans 13 amino acids. Germline assignment: CDR1 SEHNR and CDR2 FQNEAQ (reference sequence). Details on this clone: Its antigen remains unidentified.

Naive-designated CD8 cells lacked CD45RO, were positively enriched for CCR7, and omitted terminally differentiated effector memory CD45RA+ cells. The donors, all of them Caucasian adults, lived in Nashville, Tennessee. TCRdb's copy holds only in-frame clones and misses some; the assay was immunoSEQ multiplex PCR. The data hold hundreds of thousands of clones, with approximately 96% observed a single time. General study findings and limits: Shared clonotypes across all four donors exceeded non-shared ones in generation probability.

V gene TRBV7-9 combines with J gene TRBJ2-1; no reliable D call. The source material was naive CD8+ T cells sorted from blood. The TCR was taken from a man aged 25-45 years in good health. CDR3 DNA: TGTGCCAGCAGCTTAGGGCGGCCGAATGAGCAGTTCTTC. Translating gives CASSLGRPNEQFF.